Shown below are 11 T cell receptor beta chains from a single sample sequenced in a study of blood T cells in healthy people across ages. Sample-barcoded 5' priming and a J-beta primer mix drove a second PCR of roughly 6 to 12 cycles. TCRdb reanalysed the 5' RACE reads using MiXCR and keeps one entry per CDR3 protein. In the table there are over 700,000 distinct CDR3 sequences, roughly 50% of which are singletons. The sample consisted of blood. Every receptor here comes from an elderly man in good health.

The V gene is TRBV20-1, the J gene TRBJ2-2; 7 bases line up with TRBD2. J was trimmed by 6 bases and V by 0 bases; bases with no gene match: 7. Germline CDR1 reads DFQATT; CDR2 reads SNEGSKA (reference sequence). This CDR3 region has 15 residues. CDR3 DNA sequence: TGCAGTGCTAGAGAGCGGGGGTTGGGGCCCGGGGAGCTGTTTTTT. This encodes CSARERGLGPGELFF.

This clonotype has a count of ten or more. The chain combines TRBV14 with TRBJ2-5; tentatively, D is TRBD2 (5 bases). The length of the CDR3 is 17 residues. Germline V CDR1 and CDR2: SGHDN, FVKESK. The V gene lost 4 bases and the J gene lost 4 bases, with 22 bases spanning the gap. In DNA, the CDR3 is TGTGCCAGCAGCCGGACCCCAGACTATCAGTTCGGAGAGACCCAGTACTTC. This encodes CASSRTPDYQFGETQYF.

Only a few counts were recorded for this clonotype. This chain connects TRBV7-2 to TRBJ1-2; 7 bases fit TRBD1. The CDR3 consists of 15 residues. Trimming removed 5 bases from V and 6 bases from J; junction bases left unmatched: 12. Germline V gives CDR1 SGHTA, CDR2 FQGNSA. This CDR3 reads CASSPGGRGNDGYTF. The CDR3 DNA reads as TGTGCCAGCAGCCCAGGGGGGAGGGGGAACGATGGCTACACCTTC. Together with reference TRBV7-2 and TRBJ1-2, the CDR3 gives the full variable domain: GAGVSQSPSNKVTEKGKDVELRCDPISGHTALYWYRQSLGQGLEFLIYFQGNSAPDKSGLPSDRFSAERTGGSVSTLTIQRTQQEDSAVYLCASSPGGRGNDGYTFGSGTRLTVV.

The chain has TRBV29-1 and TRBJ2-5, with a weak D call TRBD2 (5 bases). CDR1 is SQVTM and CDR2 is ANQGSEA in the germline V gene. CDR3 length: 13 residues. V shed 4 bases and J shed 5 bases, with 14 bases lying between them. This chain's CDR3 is CSVAYGVGETQYF. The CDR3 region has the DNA TGCAGCGTTGCATACGGGGTCGGGGAGACCCAGTACTTC. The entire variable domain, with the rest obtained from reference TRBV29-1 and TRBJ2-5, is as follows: SAVISQKPSRDICQRGTSLTIQCQVDSQVTMMFWYRQQPGQSLTLIATANQGSEATYESGFVIDKFPISRPNLTFSTLTVSNMSPEDSSIYLCSVAYGVGETQYFGPGTRLLVL.

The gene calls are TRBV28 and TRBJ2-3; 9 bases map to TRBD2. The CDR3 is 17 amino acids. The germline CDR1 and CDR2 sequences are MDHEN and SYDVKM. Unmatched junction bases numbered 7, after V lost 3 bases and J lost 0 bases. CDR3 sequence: CASSFSLAGRSTDTQYF. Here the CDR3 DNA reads TGTGCCAGCAGTTTTTCCCTAGCGGGACGGAGCACAGATACGCAGTATTTT.

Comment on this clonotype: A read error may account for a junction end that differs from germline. The CDR3, as DNA: TGTGCCAGCACGCGGGAGGATCGCACAAATACGCAGTATTTT. Translating it yields CASTREDRTNTQYF. This chain joins TRBV3-1 and TRBJ2-3; 8 bases match TRBD2. The V gene's germline CDR1 is LGHDT and CDR2 YNNKEL (reference sequence). CDR3 length: 14 residues.

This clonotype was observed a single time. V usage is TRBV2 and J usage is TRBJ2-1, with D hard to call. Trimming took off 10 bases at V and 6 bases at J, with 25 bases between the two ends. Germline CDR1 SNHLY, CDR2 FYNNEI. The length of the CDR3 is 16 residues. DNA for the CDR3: TGTGCCATAACCAGTGAGGAGCCGTCCTCGGGCAATGAGCAGTTCTTC. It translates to CAITSEEPSSGNEQFF. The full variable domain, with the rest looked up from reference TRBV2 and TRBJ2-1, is EPEVTQTPSHQVTQMGQEVILRCVPISNHLYFYWYRQILGQKVEFLVSFYNNEISEKSEIFDDQFSVERPDGSNFTLKIRSTKLEDSAMYFCAITSEEPSSGNEQFFGPGTRLTVL.

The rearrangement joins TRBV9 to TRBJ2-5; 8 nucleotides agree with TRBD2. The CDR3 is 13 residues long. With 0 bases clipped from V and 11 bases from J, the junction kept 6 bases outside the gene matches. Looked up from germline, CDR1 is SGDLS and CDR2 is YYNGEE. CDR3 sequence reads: CASSVATGGEQYF. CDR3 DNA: TGTGCCAGCAGCGTAGCGACGGGAGGGGAGCAGTACTTC.

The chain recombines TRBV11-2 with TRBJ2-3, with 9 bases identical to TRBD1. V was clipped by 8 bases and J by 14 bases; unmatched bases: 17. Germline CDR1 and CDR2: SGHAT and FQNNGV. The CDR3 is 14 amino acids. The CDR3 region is CASGDRGFHRYAYF. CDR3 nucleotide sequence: TGTGCCAGCGGCGACAGGGGGTTCCACAGATACGCGTATTTT.

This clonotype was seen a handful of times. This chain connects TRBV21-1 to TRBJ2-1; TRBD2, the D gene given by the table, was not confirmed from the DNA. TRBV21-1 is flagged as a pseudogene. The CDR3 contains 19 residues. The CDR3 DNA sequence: TGTGCCAGCAGCAAAGAGGAAGCGGGGGGACTCCTGTTTTACAATGAGCAGTTCTTC. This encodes CASSKEEAGGLLFYNEQFF.

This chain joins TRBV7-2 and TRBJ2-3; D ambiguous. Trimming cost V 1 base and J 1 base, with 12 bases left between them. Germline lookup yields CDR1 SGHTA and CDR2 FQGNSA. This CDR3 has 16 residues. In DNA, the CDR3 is TGTGCCAGCAGCTTAGTTGGCGAGGAGTGCACAGATACGCAGTATTTT. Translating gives CASSLVGEECTDTQYF.